This T cell receptor beta chain appears in the sequencing data of a study of vaccination effects on CD4 cells after COVID-19. Findings and caveats of the study: Late after vaccination, infection- and vaccine-induced clones showed marked clonal contraction.

Sequencing used immunoSEQ multiplex PCR; TCRdb keeps in-frame clones, though not all of them. The repertoire includes 65,000 to 95,000 clones, under 80% of them detected once, and around 1% sits in the top ten. The ViraFEST assay expanded antigen-specific CD4+ T cells with viral peptide pools before sequencing. Having been cultured for roughly 9 days, the cells underwent CD4+ T cell isolation. The participants, recipients of two vaccine doses, got either BNT162b2 or mRNA-1273. About 2 million PBMC were seeded per well and grown in the presence of about 9.6 IU/ml IL-2 and about 10 ug/ml peptides. Comment on this clone: The antigen remains undetermined.

Germline CDR1 and CDR2: MGHRA and YSYEKL. With 4 bases clipped from V and 4 bases from J, the junction kept 8 bases outside the gene matches. This CDR3 comprises 16 residues. The chain uses TRBV4-1 and TRBJ1-4; 8 nucleotides agree with TRBD1. This sequence was found in a human donor who received a COVID-19 vaccine. Sequences were derived from CD4+ T cells from PBMCs cultured with HCoV-OC43 spike peptides, sampled after COVID-19 vaccination. Documented subset: HCoV-OC43 spike overlapping peptide pool stimulation. As DNA, the CDR3 is TGCGCCAGCAGCCGGATAGGGACAGGTAGTAATGAAAAACTGTTTTTT. Translated: CASSRIGTGSNEKLFF.